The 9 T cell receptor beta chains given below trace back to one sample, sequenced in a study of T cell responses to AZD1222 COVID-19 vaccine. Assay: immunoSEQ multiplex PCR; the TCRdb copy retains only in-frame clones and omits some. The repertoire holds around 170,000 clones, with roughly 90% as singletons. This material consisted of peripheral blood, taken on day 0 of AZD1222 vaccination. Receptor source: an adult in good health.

The DNA for the CDR3 is TGCGCCAGCAGCGGGGGAAACACTGAAGCTTTCTTT. Its protein is CASSGGNTEAFF. The rearrangement uses TRBV5-1 and TRBJ1-1; possibly TRBD1 for D (5 bases). Trimming stripped 4 bases from V and 2 bases from J, with 6 bases between. This CDR3 has 12 residues. Germline V gene data show CDR1 as SGHRS and CDR2 as YFSETQ.

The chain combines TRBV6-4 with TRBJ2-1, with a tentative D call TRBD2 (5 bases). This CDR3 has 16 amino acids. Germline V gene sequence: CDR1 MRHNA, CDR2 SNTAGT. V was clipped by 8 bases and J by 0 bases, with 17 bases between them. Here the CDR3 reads CASAAGGPSSYNEQFF. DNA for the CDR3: TGTGCCAGCGCGGCGGGCGGCCCCAGCTCCTACAATGAGCAGTTCTTC.

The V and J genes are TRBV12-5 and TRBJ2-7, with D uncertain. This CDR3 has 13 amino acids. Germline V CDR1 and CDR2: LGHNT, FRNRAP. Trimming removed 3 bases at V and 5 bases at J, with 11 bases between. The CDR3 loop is CASGFQLSDEQYF. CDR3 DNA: TGTGCTAGTGGTTTTCAATTAAGCGACGAGCAGTACTTC. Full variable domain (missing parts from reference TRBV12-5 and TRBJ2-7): DARVTQTPRHKVTEMGQEVTMRCQPILGHNTVFWYRQTMMQGLELLAYFRNRAPLDDSGMPKDRFSAEMPDATLATLKIQPSEPRDSAVYFCASGFQLSDEQYFGPGTRLTVT.

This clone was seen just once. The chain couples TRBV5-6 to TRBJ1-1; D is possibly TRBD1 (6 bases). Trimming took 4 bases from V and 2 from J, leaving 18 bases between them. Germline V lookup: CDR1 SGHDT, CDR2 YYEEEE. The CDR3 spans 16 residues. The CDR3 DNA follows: TGTGCCAGCAGCCTCATGGGGGCGCTTGGAAACACTGAAGCTTTCTTT. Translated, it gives CASSLMGALGNTEAFF.

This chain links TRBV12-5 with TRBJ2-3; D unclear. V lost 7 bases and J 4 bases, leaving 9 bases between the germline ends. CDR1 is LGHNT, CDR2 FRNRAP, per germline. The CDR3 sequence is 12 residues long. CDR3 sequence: CASVTIADTQYF. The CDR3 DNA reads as TGTGCTAGTGTGACGATTGCAGATACGCAGTATTTT.

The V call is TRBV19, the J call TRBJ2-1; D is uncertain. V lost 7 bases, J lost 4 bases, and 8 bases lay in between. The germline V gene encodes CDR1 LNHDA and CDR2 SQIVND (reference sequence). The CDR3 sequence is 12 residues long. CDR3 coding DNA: TGTGCCAGTAAGGCAGCGTACAATGAGCAGTTCTTC. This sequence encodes CASKAAYNEQFF.

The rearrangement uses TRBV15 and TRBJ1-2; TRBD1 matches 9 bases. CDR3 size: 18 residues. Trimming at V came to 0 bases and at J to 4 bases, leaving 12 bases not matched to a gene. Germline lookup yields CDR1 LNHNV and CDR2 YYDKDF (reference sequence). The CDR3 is CATSRDVGTGSLGYGYTF. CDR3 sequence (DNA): TGTGCCACCAGCAGAGATGTCGGGACAGGGTCTCTGGGCTATGGCTACACCTTC.

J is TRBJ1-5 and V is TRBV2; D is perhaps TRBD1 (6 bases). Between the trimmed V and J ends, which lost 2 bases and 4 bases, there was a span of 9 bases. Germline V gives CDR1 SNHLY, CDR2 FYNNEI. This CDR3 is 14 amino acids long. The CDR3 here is CASSELTGNQPQHF. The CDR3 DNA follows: TGTGCCAGCAGTGAACTAACAGGGAATCAGCCCCAGCATTTT.

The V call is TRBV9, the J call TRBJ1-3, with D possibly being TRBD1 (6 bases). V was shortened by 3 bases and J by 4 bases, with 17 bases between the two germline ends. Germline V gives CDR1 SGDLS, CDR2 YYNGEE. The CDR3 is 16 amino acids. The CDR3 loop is CASSATQGVAGNTIYF. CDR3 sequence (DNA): TGTGCCAGCAGCGCCACACAGGGAGTGGCGGGAAACACCATATATTTT.